The rows below give T cell receptor beta chains drawn from one sample of a study of CD8+ T cells in alopecia areata. The protocol was immunoSEQ multiplex PCR, while the TCRdb copy is restricted to in-frame clones and leaves out a portion. The table has over 100,000 clones, approximately 54% seen once. The specimen comprised CD8+ T cells sorted from blood, sampled at week 24, from a patient treated with tofacitinib. These receptors came from a human donor with alopecia areata. CDR3s include the opening cysteine and the closing phenylalanine or tryptophan. A D gene is named only where the DNA matches it firmly. Clone sizes are given selectively: once, few, many, or a class where the clone is expanded.

d_gene	j_gene	abundance	len	v_gene	CDR3aa	CDR3nt
TRBD2	TRBJ2-2	NA	14	TRBV7-9	CASSRGLERGELFF	TGTGCCAGCAGCCGCGGACTAGAACGCGGGGAGCTGTTTTTT
TRBD1	TRBJ2-7	few	13	TRBV30	CAWSAGGENEQYF	TGTGCCTGGTCAGCAGGGGGCGAGAACGAGCAGTACTTC
NA	TRBJ1-3	NA	13	TRBV5-4	CASSPFAGNTIYF	TGTGCCAGCAGCCCCTTTGCAGGGAACACCATATATTTT
NA	TRBJ2-6	NA	16	TRBV4-1	CASSPVSRSGANVLTF	TGCGCCAGCAGCCCGGTTTCACGCTCTGGGGCCAACGTCCTGACTTTC
NA	TRBJ1-2	NA	11	TRBV29-1	CSARTAEGYTF	TGCAGCGCTAGGACAGCGGAGGGCTACACCTTC
TRBD1	TRBJ1-2	few	16	TRBV7-9	CASSLAPGTGRNGYTF	TGTGCCAGCAGCTTAGCCCCCGGGACAGGGAGAAATGGCTACACCTTC
NA	TRBJ1-1	NA	15	TRBV5-6	CASSLALGGNTEAFF	TGTGCCAGCAGCTTGGCCTTGGGGGGGAACACTGAAGCTTTCTTT
TRBD1	TRBJ1-2	NA	15	TRBV7-9	CASSLVGTGFYGYTF	TGTGCCAGCAGCTTAGTCGGGACAGGGTTCTATGGCTACACCTTC
NA	TRBJ2-5	NA	14	TRBV7-9	CASSLAGLGETQYF	TGTGCCAGCAGCTTGGCGGGGCTGGGAGAGACCCAGTACTTC
TRBD1	TRBJ2-1	NA	13	TRBV27	CASNPGQVDEQFF	TGTGCCAGCAATCCGGGACAGGTGGATGAGCAGTTCTTC
TRBD1	TRBJ1-5	few	17	TRBV7-2	CASSLVFQGGSNQPQHF	TGTGCCAGCAGCTTAGTATTCCAGGGGGGTAGCAATCAGCCCCAGCATTTT
TRBD1	TRBJ2-7	few	15	TRBV6-1	CASSEAGTGGYEQYF	TGTGCCAGCAGTGAAGCCGGGACAGGGGGCTACGAGCAGTACTTC
NA	TRBJ2-7	NA	15	TRBV30	CAWSARESRTYEQYF	TGTGCCTGGAGTGCCCGCGAGAGCCGAACCTACGAGCAGTACTTC
NA	TRBJ2-5	NA	14	TRBV10-3	CAIKRGTGQETQYF	TGTGCCATCAAGAGGGGGACTGGACAAGAGACCCAGTACTTC
NA	TRBJ2-5	NA	14	TRBV2	CASLGQPIGETQYF	TGTGCCAGCCTTGGACAGCCCATCGGAGAGACCCAGTACTTC
NA	TRBJ2-1	NA	13	TRBV27	CASTGGAPNEQFF	TGTGCCAGCACTGGGGGGGCTCCCAATGAGCAGTTCTTC
TRBD1	TRBJ1-5	NA	15	TRBV5-6	CASSLAGQGRQPQHF	TGTGCCAGCAGCTTAGCGGGACAGGGCAGACAGCCCCAGCATTTT
TRBD1	TRBJ1-1	NA	13	TRBV30	CAGGQGGDTEAFF	TGTGCCGGAGGACAGGGAGGCGACACTGAAGCTTTCTTT
TRBD1	TRBJ1-1	NA	15	TRBV5-4	CASTYGQGVNTEAFF	TGTGCCAGCACCTACGGACAGGGTGTGAACACTGAAGCTTTCTTT
TRBD2	TRBJ2-5	few	16	TRBV5-1	CASSIRLAPIQETQYF	TGCGCCAGCAGCATCCGACTAGCGCCCATACAAGAGACCCAGTACTTC
TRBD1	TRBJ1-2	NA	16	TRBV4-2	CASSQDRTGGAYGYTF	TGTGCCAGCAGCCAAGACAGGACAGGGGGGGCGTATGGCTACACCTTC
TRBD1	TRBJ1-1	NA	14	TRBV4-3	CASSHGEGATEAFF	TGCGCCAGCAGCCATGGGGAGGGGGCCACTGAAGCTTTCTTT
TRBD2	TRBJ2-7	few	16	TRBV5-1	CASSLSVAGGFYEQYF	TGCGCCAGCAGCTTGTCCGTAGCGGGGGGATTTTACGAGCAGTACTTC
NA	TRBJ2-7	NA	15	TRBV4-1	CASSPPGSLSYEQYF	TGCGCCAGCAGCCCACCTGGGTCCCTTTCCTACGAGCAGTACTTC
NA	TRBJ2-2	few	15	TRBV30	CAWSVQEWNTGELFF	TGTGCCTGGAGTGTACAGGAATGGAACACCGGGGAGCTGTTTTTT
NA	TRBJ1-5	NA	14	TRBV13	CASSLGQLHQPQHF	TGTGCCAGCAGCTTAGGACAGCTTCATCAGCCCCAGCATTTT
NA	TRBJ1-4	NA	17	TRBV15	CATSRDLRAEMEEKLFF	TGTGCCACCAGCAGAGACCTTAGGGCAGAGATGGAAGAAAAACTGTTTTTT
TRBD2	TRBJ2-3	NA	16	TRBV11-2	CASSFLGGEGTDTQYF	TGTGCCAGCAGCTTCCTTGGCGGGGAGGGAACAGATACGCAGTATTTT
TRBD2	TRBJ2-2	NA	16	TRBV9	CASSVATSGNTGELFF	TGTGCCAGCAGCGTAGCGACTAGCGGAAACACCGGGGAGCTGTTTTTT
NA	TRBJ2-7	NA	15	TRBV13	CASSHEASLSYEQYF	TGTGCCAGCAGTCACGAGGCAAGCCTCTCCTACGAGCAGTACTTC
NA	TRBJ2-7	once	14	TRBV6-1	CASSGRGSSYEQYF	TGTGCCAGCAGTGGACGAGGGTCATCCTACGAGCAGTACTTC
TRBD1	TRBJ2-7	NA	16	TRBV4-1	CASSQGPGQGTYEQYF	TGCGCCAGCAGCCAAGGCCCGGGACAGGGAACCTACGAGCAGTACTTC
NA	TRBJ2-7	NA	13	TRBV7-9	CASSPMGAYEQYF	TGTGCCAGCAGCCCTATGGGTGCCTACGAGCAGTACTTC
NA	TRBJ2-3	few	13	TRBV7-9	CASSLESTDTQYF	TGTGCCAGCAGCTTAGAGAGCACAGATACGCAGTATTTT
NA	TRBJ2-7	NA	13	TRBV6-5	CASSYSEGDEQYF	TGTGCCAGCAGTTACTCAGAAGGGGACGAGCAGTACTTC
NA	TRBJ2-3	NA	14	TRBV13	CASSSGPGTDTQYF	TGTGCCAGCAGCTCCGGACCCGGCACAGATACGCAGTATTTT
TRBD1	TRBJ1-1	NA	16	TRBV30	CAWSPPGTGLNTEAFF	TGTGCCTGGAGTCCGCCCGGGACAGGTTTGAACACTGAAGCTTTCTTT
NA	TRBJ1-1	few	14	TRBV9	CASGEGRMNTEAFF	TGTGCCAGCGGGGAGGGACGAATGAACACTGAAGCTTTCTTT
NA	TRBJ1-5	NA	17	TRBV4-2	CASSQRGASGSNQPQHF	TGTGCCAGCAGCCAAAGAGGTGCTTCGGGCAGCAATCAGCCCCAGCATTTT
NA	TRBJ2-7	few	15	TRBV2	CASAGGLRLSYEQYF	TGTGCCAGCGCCGGGGGACTCCGCCTCTCCTACGAGCAGTACTTC
NA	TRBJ2-7	few	14	TRBV5-6	CASTSVTTAYEQYF	TGTGCCAGCACCTCAGTGACTACAGCCTACGAGCAGTACTTC
NA	TRBJ2-5	few	15	TRBV7-8	CASSLVGGSGETQYF	TGTGCCAGCAGCTTAGTCGGGGGCTCAGGAGAGACCCAGTACTTC
NA	TRBJ2-5	NA	13	TRBV27	CASSLALTETQYF	TGTGCCAGCAGTTTAGCATTAACGGAGACCCAGTACTTC
NA	TRBJ2-7	NA	12	TRBV15	CATSLLGGEQYF	TGTGCCACCAGCCTCCTGGGGGGCGAGCAGTACTTC
NA	TRBJ1-1	NA	11	TRBV30	CAWSWGTEAFF	TGTGCCTGGAGTTGGGGTACTGAAGCTTTCTTT
NA	TRBJ2-5	NA	16	TRBV28	CASSFPARADWETQYF	TGTGCCAGCAGTTTCCCAGCCAGGGCAGATTGGGAGACCCAGTACTTC
NA	TRBJ2-7	few	16	TRBV30	CAWSNTDRLFSYEQYF	TGTGCCTGGAGTAACACGGATAGATTGTTCTCCTACGAGCAGTACTTC
NA	TRBJ2-7	NA	14	TRBV9	CASSVGGSGYEQYF	TGTGCCAGCAGCGTAGGGGGCTCGGGCTACGAGCAGTACTTC
TRBD1	TRBJ1-2	few	13	TRBV29-1	CSVAGQGNYGYTF	TGCAGCGTTGCAGGACAGGGAAACTATGGCTACACCTTC
NA	TRBJ2-7	NA	14	TRBV25-1	CASSDWGDTYEQYF	TGTGCCAGCAGTGATTGGGGGGACACCTACGAGCAGTACTTC
TRBD1	TRBJ1-2	NA	17	TRBV18	CASSRKQGDSPNYGYTF	TGTGCCAGCTCACGCAAGCAGGGGGACAGTCCTAACTATGGCTACACCTTC
NA	TRBJ1-4	NA	14	TRBV6-5	CASSFDSSNEKLFF	TGTGCCAGCAGTTTCGACAGTTCTAATGAAAAACTGTTTTTT
NA	TRBJ1-5	few	13	TRBV27	CASSFGQNQPQHF	TGTGCCAGCAGTTTCGGACAGAATCAGCCCCAGCATTTT
NA	TRBJ1-5	few	14	TRBV27	CASSLRDSNQPQHF	TGTGCCAGCAGTTTAAGGGATAGCAATCAGCCCCAGCATTTT
NA	TRBJ2-2	NA	15	TRBV6-1	CASSTGDTTTGELFF	TGTGCCAGCAGCACCGGGGACACCACGACCGGGGAGCTGTTTTTT
NA	TRBJ2-7	NA	14	TRBV6-5	CASSYRGVGYEQYF	TGTGCCAGCAGTTACAGGGGAGTCGGATACGAGCAGTACTTC
NA	TRBJ2-3	once	16	TRBV6-5	CASSYPPGASTDTQYF	TGTGCCAGCAGTTACCCTCCGGGGGCCAGCACAGATACGCAGTATTTT
NA	TRBJ2-6	NA	16	TRBV7-9	CASSPGIGSGANVLTF	TGTGCCAGCAGCCCGGGGATAGGCTCTGGGGCCAACGTCCTGACTTTC
NA	TRBJ2-7	NA	14	TRBV30	CAWHGKGRIYEQYF	TGTGCCTGGCATGGAAAGGGTCGCATCTACGAGCAGTACTTC